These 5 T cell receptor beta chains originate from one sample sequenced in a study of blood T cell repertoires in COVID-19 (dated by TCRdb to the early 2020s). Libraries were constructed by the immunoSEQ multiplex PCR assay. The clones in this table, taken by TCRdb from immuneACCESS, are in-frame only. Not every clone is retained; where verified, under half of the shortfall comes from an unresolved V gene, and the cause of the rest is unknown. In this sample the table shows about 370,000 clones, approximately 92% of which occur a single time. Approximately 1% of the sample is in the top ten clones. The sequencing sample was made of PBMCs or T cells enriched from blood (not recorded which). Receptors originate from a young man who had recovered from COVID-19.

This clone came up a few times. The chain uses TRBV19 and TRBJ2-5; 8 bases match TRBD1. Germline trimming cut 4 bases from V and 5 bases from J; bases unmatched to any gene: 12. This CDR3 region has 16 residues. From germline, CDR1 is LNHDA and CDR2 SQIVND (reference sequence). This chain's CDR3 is CASSTYGTGKSETQYF. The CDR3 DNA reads TGTGCCAGTAGTACCTACGGGACAGGAAAGTCCGAGACCCAGTACTTC.

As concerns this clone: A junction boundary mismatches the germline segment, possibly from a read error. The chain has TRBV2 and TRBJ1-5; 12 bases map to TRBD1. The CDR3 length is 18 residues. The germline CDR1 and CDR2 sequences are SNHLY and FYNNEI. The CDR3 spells CASRLPGQGANGNQLQHF. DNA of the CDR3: TGTGCCAGCAGACTCCCGGGACAGGGGGCGAACGGCAATCAGCTCCAGCATTTT.

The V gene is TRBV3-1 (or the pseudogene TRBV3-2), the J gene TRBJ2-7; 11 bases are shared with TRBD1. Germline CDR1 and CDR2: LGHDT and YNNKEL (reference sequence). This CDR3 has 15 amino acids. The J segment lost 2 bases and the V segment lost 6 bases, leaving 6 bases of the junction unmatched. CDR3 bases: TGTGCCAGCAGGGCATGGACAGGGGGCACCTACGAGCAGTACTTC. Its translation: CASRAWTGGTYEQYF.

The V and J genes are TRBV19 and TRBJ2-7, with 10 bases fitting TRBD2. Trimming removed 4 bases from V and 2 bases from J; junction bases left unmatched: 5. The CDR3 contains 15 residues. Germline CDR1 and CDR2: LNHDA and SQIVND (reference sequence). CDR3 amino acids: CASSTLTSGAYEQYF. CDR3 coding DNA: TGTGCCAGTAGTACTCTAACTAGCGGGGCCTACGAGCAGTACTTC.

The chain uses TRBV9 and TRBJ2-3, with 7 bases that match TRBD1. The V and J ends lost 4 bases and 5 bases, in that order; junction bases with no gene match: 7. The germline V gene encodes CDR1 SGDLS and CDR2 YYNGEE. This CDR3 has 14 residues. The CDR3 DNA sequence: TGTGCCAGCAGCCTCCGCCGGACAGGAGATACGCAGTATTTT. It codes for CASSLRRTGDTQYF.